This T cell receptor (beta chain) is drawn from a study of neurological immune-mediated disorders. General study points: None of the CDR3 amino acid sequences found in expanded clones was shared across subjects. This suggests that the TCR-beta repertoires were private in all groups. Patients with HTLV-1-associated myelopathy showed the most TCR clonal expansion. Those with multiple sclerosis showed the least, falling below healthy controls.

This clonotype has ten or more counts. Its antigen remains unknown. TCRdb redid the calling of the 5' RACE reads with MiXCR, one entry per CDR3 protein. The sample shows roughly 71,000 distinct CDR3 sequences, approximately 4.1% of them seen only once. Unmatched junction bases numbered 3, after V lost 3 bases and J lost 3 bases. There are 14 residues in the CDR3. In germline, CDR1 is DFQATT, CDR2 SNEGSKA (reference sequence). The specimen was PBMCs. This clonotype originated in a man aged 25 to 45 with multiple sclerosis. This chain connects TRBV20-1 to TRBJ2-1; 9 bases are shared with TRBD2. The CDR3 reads CSARISGGYNEQFF. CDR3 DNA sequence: TGCAGTGCTAGGATTAGCGGGGGCTACAATGAGCAGTTCTTC.